This TCR beta chain was captured in a study of shared clonotypes between healthy human individuals. Assay: immunoSEQ multiplex PCR; the TCRdb copy retains only in-frame clones and omits some. The sample has 1.4 million to 1.5 million clones, approximately 97% seen once; the top ten hold about 1.2%. Study-level results: Rarefaction demonstrated incomplete sorted-subset sequencing despite large depth.

The CDR3 sequence is 14 residues long. V gave up 0 bases and J gave up 5 bases, with 9 bases separating them. Germline CDR1 SGHNT, CDR2 YENEEA. A word on this clone: The antigen remains unidentified.

Source material: naive CD4+ T cells sorted from blood. The subset: CD45RA+ positively selected. This sequence joins TRBV11-3 and TRBJ2-3; D not resolved. The receptor's source is a man aged 25-40 years in good health. The CDR3 region is CASSLETSGDTQYF. CDR3 sequence (DNA): TGTGCCAGCAGCTTAGAGACTTCGGGAGATACGCAGTATTTT.